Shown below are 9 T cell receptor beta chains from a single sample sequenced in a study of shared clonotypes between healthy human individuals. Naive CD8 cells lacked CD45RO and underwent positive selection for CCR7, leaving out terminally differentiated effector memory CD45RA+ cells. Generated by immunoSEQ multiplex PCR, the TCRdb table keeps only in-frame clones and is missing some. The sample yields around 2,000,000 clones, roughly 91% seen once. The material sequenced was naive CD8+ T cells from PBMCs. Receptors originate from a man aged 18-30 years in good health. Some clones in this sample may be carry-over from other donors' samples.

The CDR3: CASSQPGTPWSGYTF. The CDR3 DNA is TGTGCCAGCAGCCAACCCGGGACACCCTGGAGTGGCTACACCTTC. The rearrangement joins TRBV6-5 to TRBJ1-2; a possible D gene is TRBD1 (6 bases). CDR3 length equals 15 residues. Germline V CDR1 and CDR2: MNHEY, SVGAGI. Trimming stripped 6 bases from V and 7 bases from J, with 21 bases between.

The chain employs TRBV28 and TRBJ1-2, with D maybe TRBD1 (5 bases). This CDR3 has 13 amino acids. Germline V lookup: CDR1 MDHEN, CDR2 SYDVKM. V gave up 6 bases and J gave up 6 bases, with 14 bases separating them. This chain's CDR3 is CASSAFRADGYTF. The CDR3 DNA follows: TGTGCCAGCAGCGCGTTCAGGGCCGATGGCTACACCTTC.

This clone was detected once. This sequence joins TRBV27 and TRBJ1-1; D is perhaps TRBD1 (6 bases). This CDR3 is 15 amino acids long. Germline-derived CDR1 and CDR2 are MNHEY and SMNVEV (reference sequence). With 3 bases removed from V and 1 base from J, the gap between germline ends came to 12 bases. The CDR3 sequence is CASSFRGGQNTEAFF. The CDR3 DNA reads TGTGCCAGCAGTTTCCGGGGGGGGCAGAACACTGAAGCTTTCTTT.

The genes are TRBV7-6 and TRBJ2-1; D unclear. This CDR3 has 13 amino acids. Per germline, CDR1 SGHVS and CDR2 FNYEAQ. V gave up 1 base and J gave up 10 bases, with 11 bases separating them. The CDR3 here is CASSLDYMPEQFF. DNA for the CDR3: TGTGCCAGCAGCTTAGATTACATGCCGGAGCAGTTCTTC. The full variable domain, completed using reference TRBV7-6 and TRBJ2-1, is GAGVSQSPRYKVTKRGQDVALRCDPISGHVSLYWYRQALGQGPEFLTYFNYEAQQDKSGLPNDRFSAERPEGSISTLTIQRTEQRDSAMYRCASSLDYMPEQFFGPGTRLTVL.

This CDR3 is CASSLFVGVSNQPQHF. The CDR3 DNA sequence: TGTGCCAGCAGTTTATTCGTAGGGGTTAGCAATCAGCCCCAGCATTTT. The gene calls are TRBV28 and TRBJ1-5, with D perhaps matching TRBD1 (5 bases). The CDR3 loop spans 16 amino acids. V shed 1 base and J shed 0 bases, with 10 bases lying between them. The germline V gene encodes CDR1 MDHEN and CDR2 SYDVKM.

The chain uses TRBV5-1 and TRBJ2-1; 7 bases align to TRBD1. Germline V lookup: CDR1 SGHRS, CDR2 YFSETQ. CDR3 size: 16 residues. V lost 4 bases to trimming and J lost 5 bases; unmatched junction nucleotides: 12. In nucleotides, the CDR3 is TGCGCCAGCAGCACCCCGAGGACAGGAACCAACAATGAGCAGTTCTTC. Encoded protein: CASSTPRTGTNNEQFF.

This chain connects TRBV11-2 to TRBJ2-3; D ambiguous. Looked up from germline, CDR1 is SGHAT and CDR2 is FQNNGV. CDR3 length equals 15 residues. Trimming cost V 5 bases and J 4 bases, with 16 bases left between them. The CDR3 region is CASSPKQPIPDTQYF. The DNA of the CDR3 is TGTGCCAGCAGCCCCAAACAGCCCATCCCAGATACGCAGTATTTT.

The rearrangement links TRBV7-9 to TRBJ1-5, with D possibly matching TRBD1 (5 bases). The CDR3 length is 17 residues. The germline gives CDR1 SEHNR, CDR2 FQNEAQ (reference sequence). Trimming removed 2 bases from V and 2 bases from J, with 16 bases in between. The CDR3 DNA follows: TGTGCCAGCAGCTTATCCTACCAGGGCGGGCGCAATCAGCCCCAGCATTTT. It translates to CASSLSYQGGRNQPQHF.

The CDR3 region has the DNA TGTGCCAGCAGCCCCCAGGGGGGTGGTGAAGCTTTCTTT. Encoded protein: CASSPQGGGEAFF. The chain links TRBV13 to TRBJ1-1, with 7 bases lining up with TRBD1. V trimming: 5 bases; J trimming: 7 bases; junction bases outside the gene matches: 7. The CDR3 is 13 amino acids. Germline V lookup: CDR1 PRHDT, CDR2 FYEKMQ (reference sequence).